One TCR beta chain is described in this entry. These data originate in a study of blood T cell repertoires in COVID-19. Generated by immunoSEQ multiplex PCR, the TCRdb table keeps only in-frame clones and is missing some. The profile shows about 160,000 clones, approximately 95% of them singletons. The V end was cut by 6 bases, the J end by 0 bases, with 8 bases between. This CDR3 has 13 residues. The V gene is TRBV12-3 or TRBV12-4, the J gene TRBJ1-1; D is undetermined. The TCR was taken from a woman in her forties or fifties with acute or convalescent COVID-19. The sample comprised peripheral blood. CDR3 protein: CASSINLNTEAFF. Here the CDR3 DNA reads TGTGCCAGCAGCATAAACTTGAACACTGAAGCTTTCTTT.